This passage covers 30 T cell receptor beta chains from one sample sequenced in a study of cytomegalovirus exposure and HLA in healthy donors. Primers: 60 Vbeta forward and 13 Jbeta reverse. The repertoire was sequenced with immunoSEQ multiplex PCR; TCRdb's copy has only in-frame clones and lacks some. The data contain 100,000 to 150,000 clones, over 65% of them singletons. The sequencing sample was made of PBMCs. These receptors came from a woman between 45 and 65 years old in good health and CMV-seropositive.

The sample holds a few counts of this clone. The chain combines TRBV7-3 with TRBJ2-7; TRBD2 aligns across 7 bases. Germline CDR1 reads SGHTA; CDR2 reads FQGTGA. This CDR3 has 14 amino acids. Losses at the gene ends were 2 bases for V and 3 bases for J; bases not matched to a gene: 4. CDR3 in amino acids: CASSLGRESYEQYF. For the CDR3, the DNA is TGTGCCAGCAGCTTAGGGCGGGAGAGCTACGAGCAGTACTTC.

This chain links TRBV18 with TRBJ2-5; 7 nucleotides align to TRBD2. V shed 2 bases and J 4 bases; nucleotides not matched to a gene: 4. CDR3 size: 14 residues. CDR1 KGHSH and CDR2 LQKENI come from the germline V gene. The chain's CDR3 is CASSPGRDRETQYF. The DNA of the CDR3 is TGTGCCAGCTCACCAGGGAGGGACCGAGAGACCCAGTACTTC.

J is TRBJ2-1 and V is TRBV6-6; 8 bases align to TRBD1. The ends lost 5 bases at V and 4 bases at J; junction bases unmatched: 7. This CDR3 region has 15 residues. The V gene's germline CDR1 is MNHNY and CDR2 SVGAGI (reference sequence). The CDR3 reads CASSPDRGRYNEQFF. CDR3 DNA: TGTGCCAGCAGTCCAGACAGGGGTCGATACAATGAGCAGTTCTTC.

The V call is TRBV11-2, the J call TRBJ2-7; 8 bases align to TRBD2. Germline CDR1 and CDR2: SGHAT and FQNNGV. Germline trimming cut 5 bases from V and 4 bases from J; bases unmatched to any gene: 4. The length of the CDR3 is 13 residues. This CDR3 reads CASSPSGSYEQYF. CDR3 nucleotides: TGTGCCAGCAGCCCAAGCGGGAGTTACGAGCAGTACTTC.

The chain links TRBV30 to TRBJ1-2, with D maybe TRBD1 (5 bases). The CDR3 contains 13 residues. V lost 3 bases to trimming and J lost 3 bases, with 11 bases between them. CDR1 is GTSNPN, CDR2 SVGIG, per germline (reference sequence). CDR3 sequence (DNA): TGTGCCTGGAGGGCCTGGGGGGACTATGGCTACACCTTC. It specifies CAWRAWGDYGYTF.

The V call is TRBV7-6, the J call TRBJ1-3; 9 bases agree with TRBD1. CDR1 is SGHVS and CDR2 is FNYEAQ in the germline V gene. The V segment lost 2 bases and the J segment 4 bases; nucleotides outside the gene matches: 6. CDR3 length: 16 amino acids. In nucleotides, the CDR3 is TGTGCCAGCAGCTTACCGGGACAGGGAGAGGGAAACACCATATATTTT. This encodes CASSLPGQGEGNTIYF.

J is TRBJ1-1 and V is TRBV18; D is undetermined. The germline V gene encodes CDR1 KGHSH and CDR2 LQKENI. V lost 8 bases to trimming and J lost 8 bases, with 27 bases between them. The CDR3 is 16 amino acids. CDR3 sequence reads: CASGTTYQAVQQEAFF. CDR3 bases: TGTGCCAGCGGCACCACCTACCAGGCCGTCCAACAAGAAGCTTTCTTT.

V and J are TRBV12-5 and TRBJ2-5, with 11 bases fitting TRBD1. J lost 3 bases, V lost 5 bases, and 5 bases had no gene match. Per germline, CDR1 LGHNT and CDR2 FRNRAP. This CDR3 spans 15 amino acids. In nucleotides, the CDR3 is TGTGCTAGTGGTCCCCGGGACAGGGGGGAAGAGACCCAGTACTTC. Amino acid sequence: CASGPRDRGEETQYF.

As for this clone: No conserved phenylalanine or tryptophan is present at the end of the CDR3, so a read error is the likely explanation. J is TRBJ1-1 and V is TRBV29-1; tentatively, D is TRBD1 (6 bases). The V gene lost 5 bases and the J gene lost 0 bases, with 16 bases spanning the gap. The V gene's germline CDR1 is SQVTM and CDR2 ANQGSEA. The CDR3 loop spans 15 amino acids. Here the CDR3 reads CSVSPGANLNTEAFV. The CDR3 nucleotides are TGCAGCGTTTCACCAGGGGCGAATTTGAACACTGAAGCTTTCGTT.

The chain links TRBV29-1 to TRBJ1-2; 8 bases map to TRBD1. Germline V gene data show CDR1 as SQVTM and CDR2 as ANQGSEA. This CDR3 has 13 amino acids. V was pared by 6 bases and J by 0 bases, with 3 bases of the junction left unmatched. The CDR3 protein is CSVATGANYGYTF. As DNA, the CDR3 is TGCAGCGTGGCGACAGGGGCTAACTATGGCTACACCTTC.

The chain has TRBV18 and TRBJ2-3, with 11 bases lining up with TRBD2. The V and J ends lost 3 bases and 0 bases, in that order; junction bases with no gene match: 5. Germline V gene lookup returns CDR1 KGHSH and CDR2 LQKENI. CDR3 length equals 17 residues. In nucleotides, the CDR3 is TGTGCCAGCTCACCCCAACTAGCGGGGGTTAGCACAGATACGCAGTATTTT. Residues: CASSPQLAGVSTDTQYF.

The chain uses TRBV19 and TRBJ2-3; TRBD1 matches 7 bases. CDR1 LNHDA and CDR2 SQIVND come from the germline V gene (reference sequence). The CDR3 extends over 15 amino acids. The trim removed 8 bases at V and 2 bases at J, leaving 10 bases unmatched. CDR3 sequence (DNA): TGTGCCAGTGGTTCCGGGACAGTCCTCACAGATACGCAGTATTTT. It translates to CASGSGTVLTDTQYF.

The table lists this clone with a few counts. V gene TRBV30 combines with J gene TRBJ2-7; 8 bases match TRBD2. CDR3 length: 13 residues. The germline CDR1 and CDR2 sequences are GTSNPN and SVGIG (reference sequence). V trimming: 0 bases; J trimming: 6 bases; junction bases outside the gene matches: 4. In nucleotides, the CDR3 is TGTGCCTGGAGTGTCGCGGGAGGCAGCGAGCAGTACTTC. Translated, it gives CAWSVAGGSEQYF.

The rearrangement links TRBV28 to TRBJ1-1; D is possibly TRBD1 (6 bases). V lost 2 bases to trimming and J lost 1 base, with 8 bases between them. The CDR3 has 14 residues. Germline values: CDR1 MDHEN, CDR2 SYDVKM. As DNA, the CDR3 is TGTGCCAGCAGTTTAAGGGGGGGGAACACTGAAGCTTTCTTT. Its translation is CASSLRGGNTEAFF.

This clone showed up just once. V and J are TRBV18 and TRBJ1-5, with 8 bases that match TRBD1. Trimming took 6 bases from V and 7 from J; bases not matched to a gene: 11. The CDR3 covers 15 residues. Germline lookup yields CDR1 KGHSH and CDR2 LQKENI. CDR3 sequence reads: CASSRGQGDRQPQHF. As DNA, the CDR3 is TGTGCCAGCTCGCGTGGACAGGGCGACCGGCAGCCCCAGCATTTT.

In this sample, this clone turned up once. J is TRBJ2-1 and V is TRBV4-2; D perhaps matches TRBD1 (6 bases). Trimming shortened V by 3 bases and J by 3 bases, and 15 bases separated the two germline ends. Germline CDR1 is LGHNA and CDR2 is YNFKEQ. The CDR3 runs 16 residues. CDR3 region: CASSQKRTELYNEQFF. The DNA of the CDR3 is TGTGCCAGCAGCCAGAAGAGGACAGAGCTCTACAATGAGCAGTTCTTC.

This chain joins TRBV28 and TRBJ1-5, with TRBD1 identical over 8 bases. There are 15 residues in the CDR3. V trimming: 2 bases; J trimming: 5 bases; junction bases outside the gene matches: 5. Germline values: CDR1 MDHEN, CDR2 SYDVKM. The DNA of the CDR3 is TGTGCCAGCAGTTTAAACCCAGGGGGCGATCAGCCCCAGCATTTT. Its translation: CASSLNPGGDQPQHF.

The CDR3 loop is CAIRGAEQETQYF. The CDR3 DNA follows: TGTGCCATCAGGGGGGCAGAACAAGAGACCCAGTACTTC. The chain combines TRBV10-3 with TRBJ2-5, with a tentative D call TRBD1 (6 bases). V was shortened by 6 bases and J by 2 bases, with 10 bases between the two germline ends. There are 13 residues in the CDR3. In germline, CDR1 is ENHRY, CDR2 SYGVKD.

The chain employs TRBV28 and TRBJ1-4; 8 positions agree with TRBD1. This CDR3 region has 15 residues. J lost 2 bases, V lost 5 bases, and 4 bases had no gene match. The germline gives CDR1 MDHEN, CDR2 SYDVKM. This chain's CDR3 is CASSGQGATNEKLFF. The DNA for the CDR3 is TGTGCCAGCAGTGGGCAGGGGGCGACTAATGAAAAACTGTTTTTT.

The rearrangement uses TRBV6-1 and TRBJ1-2; TRBD1 matches at 8 bases. Per the germline V gene, CDR1 is MNHNS and CDR2 is SASEGT. The CDR3 loop spans 16 amino acids. V gave up 1 base and J gave up 3 bases; unmatched junction bases: 7. The CDR3 sequence: CASSEVGDRRYYGYTF. The CDR3 nucleotides are TGTGCCAGCAGTGAAGTGGGGGACAGGCGCTACTATGGCTACACCTTC.

This chain uses TRBV7-8 with TRBJ1-1; TRBD1 matches at 7 bases. With V trimmed by 0 bases and J by 1 base, 2 bases remained unmatched. The CDR3 loop spans 15 amino acids. Germline-derived CDR1 and CDR2 are SGHVS and FQNEAQ. The CDR3 DNA reads TGTGCCAGCAGCTTAGCGCGGACAGGGAACACTGAAGCTTTCTTT. The encoded protein is CASSLARTGNTEAFF.

This CDR3 reads CASSQVFGLSNYGYTF. CDR3 DNA sequence: TGTGCCAGCAGCCAAGTTTTTGGCTTGTCTAACTATGGCTACACCTTC. V gene TRBV14 combines with J gene TRBJ1-2; D not certain. The germline V gene encodes CDR1 SGHDN and CDR2 FVKESK. V dropped 1 base and J dropped 0 bases, with 12 bases sitting between them. This CDR3 spans 16 amino acids. Filled out from reference TRBV14 and TRBJ1-2, the complete variable domain reads EAGVTQFPSHSVIEKGQTVTLRCDPISGHDNLYWYRRVMGKEIKFLLHFVKESKQDESGMPNNRFLAERTGGTYSTLKVQPAELEDSGVYFCASSQVFGLSNYGYTFGSGTRLTVV.

This chain links TRBV7-2 with TRBJ2-2, with 7 bases that match TRBD1. Unmatched junction bases numbered 5, after V lost 5 bases and J lost 5 bases. Germline values: CDR1 SGHTA, CDR2 FQGNSA. The CDR3 covers 14 residues. The CDR3 DNA reads as TGTGCCAGCAGCCAGTCACAGGGGACCGGGGAGCTGTTTTTT. Translated: CASSQSQGTGELFF.

The chain is built from TRBV7-8 and TRBJ2-7; 10 nucleotides line up with TRBD1. The CDR3 contains 15 residues. Germline loops: CDR1 SGHVS, CDR2 FQNEAQ. The J segment lost 3 bases and the V segment lost 4 bases, leaving 6 bases of the junction unmatched. The DNA of the CDR3 is TGTGCCAGCAGCTCCGGCGGGACAGGGGTCTACGAGCAGTACTTC. Translating gives CASSSGGTGVYEQYF.

This chain connects TRBV2 to TRBJ1-6; 7 bases match TRBD1. This CDR3 is 12 amino acids long. Trimming took 8 bases from V and 5 from J; bases not matched to a gene: 0. Germline V gene sequence: CDR1 SNHLY, CDR2 FYNNEI. The CDR3 is CASGQDNSPLHF. The CDR3 region has the DNA TGTGCCAGCGGACAGGATAATTCACCCCTCCACTTT.

This chain joins TRBV6-5 and TRBJ1-1; a possible D gene is TRBD1 (5 bases). V shed 0 bases and J shed 1 base, with 9 bases lying between them. The CDR3 contains 15 residues. CDR1 and CDR2 (germline): MNHEY, SVGAGI. The CDR3 loop reads CASSYSSRANTEAFF. Written as DNA, the CDR3 is TGTGCCAGCAGTTACTCGAGCAGGGCGAACACTGAAGCTTTCTTT.

On this clone: Mismatch with germline at one junction end may stem from a read error. At the DNA level, this CDR3 is encoded by other sequences in the same sample as well. This sequence joins TRBV18 and TRBJ1-4; D might be TRBD1 (6 bases). Germline V gene lookup returns CDR1 KGHSH and CDR2 LQKENI. This CDR3 has 15 residues. CDR3 nucleotides: TGTGCCAGCTCACTAACAGGACAGAATAATGAAAAACTGTTTTTC. Translating it yields CASSLTGQNNEKLFF.

This clone has only one observation. The CDR3 protein is CASSVRDTYYNEQFF. The CDR3 bases are TGTGCCAGCAGCGTCCGGGACACATATTACAATGAGCAGTTCTTC. The J gene is TRBJ2-1, the V gene TRBV11-3; TRBD1 might be the D (6 bases). Looked up from germline, CDR1 is SGHNT and CDR2 is YENEEA. The ends were cut back, 5 bases at V and 4 bases at J, with 15 bases in the middle. This CDR3 contains 15 residues.

The chain is built from TRBV7-9 and TRBJ1-2; D is unresolved. The germline V gene has CDR1 SEHNR and CDR2 FQNEAQ (reference sequence). The ends were cut back, 1 base at V and 4 bases at J, with 10 bases in the middle. The CDR3 is made up of 14 amino acids. The CDR3 region has the DNA TGTGCCAGCAGCTTAGAAGTTCCTACCTATGGCTACACCTTC. It specifies CASSLEVPTYGYTF. The complete variable domain, with remaining parts taken from reference TRBV7-9 and TRBJ1-2, reads DTGVSQNPRHKITKRGQNVTFRCDPISEHNRLYWYRQTLGQGPEFLTYFQNEAQLEKSRLLSDRFSAERPKGSFSTLEIQRTEQGDSAMYLCASSLEVPTYGYTFGSGTRLTVV.

The rearrangement joins TRBV6-6 to TRBJ2-3, with unresolved D. CDR3 length equals 14 residues. V lost 2 bases to trimming and J lost 0 bases, with 6 bases between them. The germline V gene has CDR1 MNHNY and CDR2 SVGAGI (reference sequence). In DNA, the CDR3 is TGTGCCAGCAGTTACCTCTCCAGCACAGATACGCAGTATTTT. It encodes CASSYLSSTDTQYF.